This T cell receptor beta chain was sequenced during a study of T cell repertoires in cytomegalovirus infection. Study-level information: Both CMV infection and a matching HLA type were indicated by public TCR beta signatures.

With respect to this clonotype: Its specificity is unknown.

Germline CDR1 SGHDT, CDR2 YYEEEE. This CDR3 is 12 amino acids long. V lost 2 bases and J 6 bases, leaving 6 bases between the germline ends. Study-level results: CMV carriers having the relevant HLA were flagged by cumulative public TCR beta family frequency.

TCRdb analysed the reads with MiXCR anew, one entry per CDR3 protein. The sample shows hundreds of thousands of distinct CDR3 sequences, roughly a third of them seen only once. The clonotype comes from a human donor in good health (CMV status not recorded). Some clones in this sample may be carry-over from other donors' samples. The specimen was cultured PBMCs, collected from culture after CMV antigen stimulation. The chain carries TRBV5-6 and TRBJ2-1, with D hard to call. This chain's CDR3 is CASSFNPNEQFF. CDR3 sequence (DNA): TGTGCCAGCAGCTTTAACCCCAATGAGCAGTTCTTC.